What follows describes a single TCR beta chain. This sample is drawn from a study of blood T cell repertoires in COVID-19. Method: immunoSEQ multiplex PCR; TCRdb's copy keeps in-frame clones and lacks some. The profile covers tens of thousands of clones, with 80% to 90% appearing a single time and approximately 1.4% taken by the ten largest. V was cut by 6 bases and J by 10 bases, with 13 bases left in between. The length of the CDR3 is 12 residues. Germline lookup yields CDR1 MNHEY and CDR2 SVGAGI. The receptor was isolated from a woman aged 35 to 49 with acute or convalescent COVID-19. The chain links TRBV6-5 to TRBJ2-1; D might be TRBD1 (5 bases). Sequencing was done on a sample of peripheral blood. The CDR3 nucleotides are TGTGCCAGCAGGACTGGTAGGACAGAGCAGTTCTTC. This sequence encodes CASRTGRTEQFF.